This TCR beta chain was identified in a study of cytomegalovirus exposure and HLA in healthy donors. Healthy bone marrow donors formed the donor group. Details on this clone: Its specificity is not known.

The PCR contained 60 Vbeta and 13 Jbeta primers. Clones were sequenced by immunoSEQ multiplex PCR, and TCRdb holds only the in-frame ones, with some missing. The sample carries around 140,000 clones, approximately 78% recorded once. Study observations and caveats: A later analysis reported that several of the most significant clusters appeared to be linked to common viral pathogens, among them Epstein-Barr virus. The authors listed 180 or so TCR beta chains as cytomegalovirus-associated.

This TCR came from a female donor in good health and CMV-seronegative. Sequencing was performed on PBMCs.

The CDR3 here is CASSELDRGLGSQYF. As DNA, the CDR3 is TGTGCCAGCAGTGAGCTCGACAGGGGGTTAGGGTCCCAGTACTTC. The chain has TRBV6-1 and TRBJ2-5, with TRBD1 identical over 9 bases. The CDR3 sequence is 15 residues long. Trimming cost V 3 bases and J 9 bases; bases outside gene matches: 11. The germline V gene has CDR1 MNHNS and CDR2 SASEGT.